The 3 T cell receptor beta chains presented below share a single source sample, sequenced in a study of T-cell memory formation after mild COVID-19. MiXCR, run by TCRdb on the 5' RACE reads, gives a single entry per CDR3 protein. The sample holds just over 350,000 distinct CDR3 sequences, roughly 14% seen once. Material for sequencing was PBMCs or a T cell subset sorted from them (not recorded which). The origin of the receptors is a man aged 18 to 35 who had mild COVID-19 (a few samples of this study predate the infection). Cell type and time point are not known.

The chain joins TRBV9 to TRBJ2-7, with TRBD2 matching over 10 bases. The CDR3 contains 14 residues. Germline V CDR1 and CDR2: SGDLS, YYNGEE. V was clipped by 0 bases and J by 7 bases; unmatched bases: 4. This CDR3 reads CASSVVPSGGEQYF. CDR3 bases: TGTGCCAGCAGCGTAGTGCCTAGCGGGGGTGAGCAGTACTTC.

J is TRBJ2-7 and V is TRBV21-1; TRBD1 reflects the table's D call only, with no check against the DNA. TRBV21-1 is a documented pseudogene. This CDR3 region has 16 residues. CDR3 DNA sequence: TGTGCCAGCAGCAAAGAGACAGGGGCTCGCTCCTACGAGCAGTACTTC. Amino acids: CASSKETGARSYEQYF.

This clonotype has only a few counts. The V gene is TRBV5-4, the J gene TRBJ1-2; D ambiguous. The length of the CDR3 is 14 residues. Germline-derived CDR1 and CDR2 are SGHNT and YYREEE (reference sequence). The V and J ends lost 2 bases and 8 bases respectively, with 16 bases between them. CDR3 loop: CASSFKSTSGGYTF. DNA of the CDR3: TGTGCCAGCAGCTTTAAATCCACTAGTGGCGGCTACACCTTC.